This T cell receptor beta chain was captured in a study of blood T cells in healthy people across ages. A J-beta primer mix and a sample-barcoded 5' primer were used in a second PCR of roughly 6 to 12 cycles. Each CDR3 protein is one row after TCRdb ran MiXCR on the 5' RACE reads. Of approximately 810,000 distinct CDR3 sequences in the sample, 30% to 45% were seen once. This receptor was obtained from a man between 18 and 35 years old in good health. Input material: blood.

The CDR3 spells CASSLSSSGGNEQFF. The CDR3 nucleotides read TGTGCCAGCAGCTTAAGTTCTTCGGGGGGCAATGAGCAGTTCTTC. V is TRBV7-3 and J is TRBJ2-1, with TRBD2 matching 7 bases. With V trimmed by 1 base and J by 6 bases, 6 bases remained unmatched. The germline CDR1 and CDR2 sequences are SGHTA and FQGTGA. The length of the CDR3 is 15 residues. The whole variable domain, remainder taken from reference TRBV7-3 and TRBJ2-1, is GAGVSQTPSNKVTEKGKYVELRCDPISGHTALYWYRQSLGQGPEFLIYFQGTGAADDSGLPNDRFFAVRPEGSVSTLKIQRTERGDSAVYLCASSLSSSGGNEQFFGPGTRLTVL.